This T cell receptor (beta chain) was retrieved from a study of control samples from healthy donors and cancer patients (dated by TCRdb to the early 2020s). Remarks on this clone: Its antigen target is currently unknown. No much larger clone exists at a distance of one base, and base qualities are not known.

The CDR3 runs 13 residues from the cysteine to the phenylalanine. The sequence is cut down to CDR3 DNA, 39 bases in frame from base 1. Trimming at the junction amounts to 2 bases on V and 7 bases on J, and the germline ends lie 8 bases apart. The CDR1 and CDR2 encoded by the germline V gene are MNHEY and SVGAGI. The method behind the library was the immunoSEQ multiplex PCR assay. Here the immuneACCESS table is served through TCRdb, limited to in-frame sequences with V and J called. Missing clones are a known gap in these copies; in checked studies unresolved V genes cover under half, and the rest lacks a known reason. This sample comprises roughly 80,000 clones, around 90% of them detected only once. The top ten clones comprise about 1.9% of the sample.

Sequencing was carried out using PBMCs. The rearranged segments are TRBV6-5 and TRBJ1-4; the D gene is unclear. This sequence was found in a woman aged 60-70 years with head and neck cancer. The CDR3 loop reads CASSYGEGEKLFF. Read as DNA, the sequence is TGTGCCAGCAGTTACGGGGAGGGTGAAAAACTGTTTTTT.